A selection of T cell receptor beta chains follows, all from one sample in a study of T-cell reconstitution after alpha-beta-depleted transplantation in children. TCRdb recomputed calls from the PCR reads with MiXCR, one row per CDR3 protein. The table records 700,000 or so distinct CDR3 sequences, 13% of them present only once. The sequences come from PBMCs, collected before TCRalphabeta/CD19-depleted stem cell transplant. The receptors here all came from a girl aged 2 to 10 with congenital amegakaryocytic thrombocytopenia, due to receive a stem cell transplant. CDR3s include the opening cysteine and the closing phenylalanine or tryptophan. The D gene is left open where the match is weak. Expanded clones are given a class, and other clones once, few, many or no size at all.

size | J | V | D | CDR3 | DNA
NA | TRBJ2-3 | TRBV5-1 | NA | CASSYGRQARTDTQYF | TGCGCCAGCAGCTACGGAAGACAGGCTAGAACAGATACGCAGTATTTT
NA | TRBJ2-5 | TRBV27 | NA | CASCLRQYF | TGTGCCAGTTGCCTTCGCCAGTACTTC
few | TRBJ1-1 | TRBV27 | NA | CASSVMGNTEAFF | TGTGCCAGCAGCGTGATGGGGAACACTGAAGCTTTCTTT
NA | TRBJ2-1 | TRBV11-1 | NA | CASSGSGASYNEQFF | TGTGCCAGCAGCGGTTCAGGGGCATCCTACAATGAGCAGTTCTTC
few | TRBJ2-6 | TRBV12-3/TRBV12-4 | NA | CASSRPTGPGANVLTF | TGTGCCAGCAGCCGACCAACAGGGCCCGGGGCCAACGTCCTGACTTTC
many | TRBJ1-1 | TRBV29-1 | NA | CSVEVGRINTEAFF | TGCAGCGTTGAAGTGGGCAGGATTAACACTGAAGCTTTCTTT
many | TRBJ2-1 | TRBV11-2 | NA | CASSLGRVSYNEQFF | TGTGCCAGCAGCTTAGGTCGGGTATCGTACAATGAGCAGTTCTTC
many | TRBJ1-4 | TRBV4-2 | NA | CASSHRDIREEKLFF | TGTGCCAGCAGCCACCGGGACATTCGAGAGGAAAAACTGTTTTTT
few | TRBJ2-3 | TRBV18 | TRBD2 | CASSRTERESDTQYF | TGTGCCAGCTCACGGACGGAGCGGGAGTCAGATACGCAGTATTTT
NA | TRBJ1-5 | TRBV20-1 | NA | CSAPPVAGNQPQHF | TGCAGTGCTCCCCCTGTGGCAGGCAATCAGCCCCAGCATTTT
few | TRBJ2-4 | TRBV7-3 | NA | CASSFWRRAKNIQYF | TGTGCCAGCAGCTTTTGGCGGAGAGCCAAAAACATTCAGTACTTC
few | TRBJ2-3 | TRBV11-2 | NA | CASSLVAKSADTQYF | TGTGCCAGCAGCTTAGTGGCCAAGTCCGCAGATACGCAGTATTTT
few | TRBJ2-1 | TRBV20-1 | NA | CSARQVKPYNEQFF | TGCAGTGCCCGACAGGTTAAGCCCTACAATGAGCAGTTCTTC
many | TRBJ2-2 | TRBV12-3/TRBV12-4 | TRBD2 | CASLAGESGELFF | TGTGCCAGCCTAGCGGGAGAGAGCGGGGAGCTGTTTTTT
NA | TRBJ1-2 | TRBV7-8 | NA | CASSLAAGAVYGYTF | TGTGCCAGCAGCTTAGCAGCAGGGGCGGTCTATGGCTACACCTTC
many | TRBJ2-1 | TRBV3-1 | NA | CAHMAADGGYNEQFF | TGTGCCCACATGGCAGCGGATGGGGGATACAATGAGCAGTTCTTC
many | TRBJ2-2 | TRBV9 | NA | CASSRRTNTGELFF | TGTGCCAGCAGTCGACGGACGAACACCGGGGAGCTGTTTTTT
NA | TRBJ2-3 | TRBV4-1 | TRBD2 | CASSQDRGVPTDTQYF | TGCGCCAGCAGCCAAGATCGGGGGGTTCCCACAGATACGCAGTATTTT
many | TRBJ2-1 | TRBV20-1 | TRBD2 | CSASPSGLAGDNEQFF | TGCAGTGCTAGTCCCTCGGGACTAGCGGGAGACAATGAGCAGTTCTTC
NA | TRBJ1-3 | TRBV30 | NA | CAWVPLQGRSGNTIYF | TGTGCCTGGGTCCCCTTACAGGGCCGCTCTGGAAACACCATATATTTT
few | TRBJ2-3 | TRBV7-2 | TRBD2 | CASRTTGGGLAGVGSTDTQYF | TGTGCCAGCAGAACGACCGGGGGGGGGCTAGCGGGAGTTGGCAGCACAGATACGCAGTATTTT
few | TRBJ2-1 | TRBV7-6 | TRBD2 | CASSSDGTRRNEQFF | TGTGCCAGCAGCTCCGACGGGACTAGGCGGAATGAGCAGTTCTTC
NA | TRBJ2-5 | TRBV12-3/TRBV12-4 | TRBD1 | CASSPDRRSETQYF | TGTGCCAGCAGTCCGGACAGGCGGAGCGAGACCCAGTACTTC
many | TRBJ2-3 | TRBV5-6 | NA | CASSSLSHTQYF | TGTGCCAGCAGCTCACTCAGCCATACGCAGTATTTT
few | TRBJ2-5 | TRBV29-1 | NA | CSVEWLQETQYF | TGCAGCGTTGAATGGTTACAGGAGACCCAGTACTTC
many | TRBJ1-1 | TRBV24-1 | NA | CATRDDSNTEAFF | TGTGCCACCAGGGACGACAGTAACACTGAAGCTTTCTTT
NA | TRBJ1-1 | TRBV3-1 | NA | CASSQGRVSAFF | TGTGCCAGCAGCCAAGGCAGGGTCTCAGCTTTCTTT
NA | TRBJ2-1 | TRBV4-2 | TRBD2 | CASGPVPAGGTYNEQFF | TGTGCCAGCGGCCCCGTTCCAGCGGGAGGCACATACAATGAGCAGTTCTTC
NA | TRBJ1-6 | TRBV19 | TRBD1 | CASSTRQGRTPLHF | TGTGCCAGTAGTACCAGACAGGGCAGGACACCCCTCCACTTT
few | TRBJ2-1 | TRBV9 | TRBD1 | CASSVAQAGGAPYNEQFF | TGTGCCAGCAGCGTCGCCCAGGCAGGGGGCGCCCCCTACAATGAGCAGTTCTTC
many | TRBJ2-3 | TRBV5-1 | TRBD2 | CASQGLAGVGTDTQYF | TGCGCCAGCCAGGGACTAGCGGGAGTAGGTACAGATACGCAGTATTTT
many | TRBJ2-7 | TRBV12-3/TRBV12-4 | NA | CASRVGSSYEQYF | TGTGCCAGCAGGGTTGGTAGCTCCTACGAGCAGTACTTC
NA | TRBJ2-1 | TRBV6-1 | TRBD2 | CASSPDGTSGGNEQFF | TGTGCCAGCAGTCCCGACGGGACTAGCGGGGGGAATGAGCAGTTCTTC
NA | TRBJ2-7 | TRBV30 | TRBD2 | CAWSGLFGLDTSEQYF | TGTGCCTGGAGTGGTCTGTTCGGACTAGATACGTCCGAGCAGTACTTC
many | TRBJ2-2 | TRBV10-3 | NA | CAISELPGTGELFF | TGTGCCATCAGTGAGTTACCAGGCACCGGGGAGCTGTTTTTT
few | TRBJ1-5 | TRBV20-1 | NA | CSARAGAQPQHF | TGCAGTGCTAGAGCAGGGGCTCAGCCCCAGCATTTT
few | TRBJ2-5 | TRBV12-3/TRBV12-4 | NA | CASSLSTLEETQYF | TGTGCCAGCAGTTTAAGTACTCTCGAAGAGACCCAGTACTTC
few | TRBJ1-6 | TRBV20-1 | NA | CSARDSGAMDSPLHF | TGCAGTGCTAGAGATTCCGGGGCGATGGATTCACCCCTCCACTTT
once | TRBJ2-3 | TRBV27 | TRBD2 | CASSDLAAPTDTQYF | TGTGCCAGCAGTGACCTAGCGGCCCCTACAGATACGCAGTATTTT
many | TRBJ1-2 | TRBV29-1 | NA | CSVVVNRDNYGYTF | TGCAGCGTTGTTGTCAACAGGGATAACTATGGCTACACCTTC
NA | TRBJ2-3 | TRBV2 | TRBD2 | CASRSRTSGRLNTQYF | TGTGCCAGCAGATCAAGGACTAGCGGGAGATTGAATACGCAGTATTTT
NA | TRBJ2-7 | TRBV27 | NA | CASSLSGAWGRRNEQYF | TGTGCCAGCAGTTTATCGGGGGCATGGGGGCGTAGAAACGAGCAGTACTTC
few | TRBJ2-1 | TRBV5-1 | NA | CASSLLGGRGNEQFF | TGCGCCAGCAGCTTGTTGGGGGGACGGGGGAATGAGCAGTTCTTC
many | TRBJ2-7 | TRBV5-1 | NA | CASSQTRTTSSYEQYF | TGCGCCAGCAGTCAAACACGGACTACGAGCTCCTACGAGCAGTACTTC
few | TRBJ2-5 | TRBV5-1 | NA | CASRQTGRQETQYF | TGCGCCAGCAGACAAACAGGGCGTCAAGAGACCCAGTACTTC